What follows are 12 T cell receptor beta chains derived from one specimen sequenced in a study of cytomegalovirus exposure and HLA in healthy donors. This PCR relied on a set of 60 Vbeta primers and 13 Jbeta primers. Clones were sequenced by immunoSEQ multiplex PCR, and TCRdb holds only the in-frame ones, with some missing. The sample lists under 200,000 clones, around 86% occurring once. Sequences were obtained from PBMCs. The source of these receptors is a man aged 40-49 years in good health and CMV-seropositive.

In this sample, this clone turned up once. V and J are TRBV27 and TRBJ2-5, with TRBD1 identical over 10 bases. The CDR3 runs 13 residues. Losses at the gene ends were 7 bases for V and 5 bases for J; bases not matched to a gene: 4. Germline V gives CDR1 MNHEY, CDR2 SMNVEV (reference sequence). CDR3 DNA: TGTGCCAGCACGGGACAGGGGATCGAGACCCAGTACTTC. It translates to CASTGQGIETQYF.

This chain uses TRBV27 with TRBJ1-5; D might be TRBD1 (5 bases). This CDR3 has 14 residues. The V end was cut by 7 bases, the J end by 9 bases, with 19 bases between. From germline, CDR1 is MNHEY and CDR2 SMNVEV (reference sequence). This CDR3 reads CASTAQPGLSPQHF. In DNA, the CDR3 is TGTGCCAGCACGGCACAGCCAGGGCTGTCGCCCCAGCATTTT.

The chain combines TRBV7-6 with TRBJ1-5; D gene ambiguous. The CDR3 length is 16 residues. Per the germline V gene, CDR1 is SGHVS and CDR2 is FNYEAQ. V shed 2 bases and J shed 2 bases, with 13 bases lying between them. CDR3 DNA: TGTGCCAGCAGCTTATTAAGTGGTAGCGGCAATCAGCCCCAGCATTTT. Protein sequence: CASSLLSGSGNQPQHF.

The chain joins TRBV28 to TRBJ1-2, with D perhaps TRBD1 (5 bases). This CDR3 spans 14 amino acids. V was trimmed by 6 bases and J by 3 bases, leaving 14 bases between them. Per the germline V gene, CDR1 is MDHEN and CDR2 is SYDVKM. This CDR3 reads CASSPTGDYYGYTF. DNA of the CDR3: TGTGCCAGCAGCCCTACAGGTGACTACTATGGCTACACCTTC.

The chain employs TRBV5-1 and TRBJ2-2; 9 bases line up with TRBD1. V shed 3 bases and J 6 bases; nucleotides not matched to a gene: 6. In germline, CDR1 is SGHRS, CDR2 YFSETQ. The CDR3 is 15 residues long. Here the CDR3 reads CASSWDRASAGELFF. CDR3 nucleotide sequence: TGCGCCAGCAGCTGGGACAGGGCATCTGCCGGGGAGCTGTTTTTT.

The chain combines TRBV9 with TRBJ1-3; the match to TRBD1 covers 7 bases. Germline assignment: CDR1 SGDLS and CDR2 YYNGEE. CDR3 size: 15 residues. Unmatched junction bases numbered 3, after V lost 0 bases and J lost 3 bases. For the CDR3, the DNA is TGTGCCAGCAGCGTAGGACAGGGTGTTGGAAACACCATATATTTT. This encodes CASSVGQGVGNTIYF. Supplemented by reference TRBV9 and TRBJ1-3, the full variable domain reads DSGVTQTPKHLITATGQRVTLRCSPRSGDLSVYWYQQSLDQGLQFLIQYYNGEERAKGNILERFSAQQFPDLHSELNLSSLELGDSALYFCASSVGQGVGNTIYFGEGSWLTVV.

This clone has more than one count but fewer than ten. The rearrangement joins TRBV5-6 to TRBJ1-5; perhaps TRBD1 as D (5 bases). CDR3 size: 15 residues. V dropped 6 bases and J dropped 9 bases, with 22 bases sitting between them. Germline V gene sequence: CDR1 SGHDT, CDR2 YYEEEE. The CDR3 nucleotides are TGTGCCAGCACCCGCGGGCGGGGGGAAAGGGGGCCCCAGCATTTT. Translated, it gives CASTRGRGERGPQHF.

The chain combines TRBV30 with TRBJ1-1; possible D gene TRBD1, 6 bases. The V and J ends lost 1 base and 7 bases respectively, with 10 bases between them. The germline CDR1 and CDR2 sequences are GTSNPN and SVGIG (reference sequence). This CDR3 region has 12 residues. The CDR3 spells CAWSEQGNEAFF. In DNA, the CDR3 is TGTGCCTGGAGTGAACAGGGAAATGAAGCTTTCTTT. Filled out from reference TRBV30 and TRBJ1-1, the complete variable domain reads SQTIHQWPATLVQPVGSPLSLECTVEGTSNPNLYWYRQAAGRGLQLLFYSVGIGQISSEVPQNLSASRPQDRQFILSSKKLLLSDSGFYLCAWSEQGNEAFFGQGTRLTVV.

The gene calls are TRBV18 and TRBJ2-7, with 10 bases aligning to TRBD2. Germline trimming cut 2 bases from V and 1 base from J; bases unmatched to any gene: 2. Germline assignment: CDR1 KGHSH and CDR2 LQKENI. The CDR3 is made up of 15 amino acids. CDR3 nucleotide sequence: TGTGCCAGCTCACCAATAGCGGGGGGTTCCTACGAGCAGTACTTC. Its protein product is CASSPIAGGSYEQYF.

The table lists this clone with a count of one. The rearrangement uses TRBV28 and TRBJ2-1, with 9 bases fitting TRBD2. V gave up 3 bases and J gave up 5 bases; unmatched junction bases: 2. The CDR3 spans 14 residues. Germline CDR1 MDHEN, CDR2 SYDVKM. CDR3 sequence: CASSFAGGDNEQFF. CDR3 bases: TGTGCCAGCAGTTTCGCGGGGGGGGACAATGAGCAGTTCTTC.

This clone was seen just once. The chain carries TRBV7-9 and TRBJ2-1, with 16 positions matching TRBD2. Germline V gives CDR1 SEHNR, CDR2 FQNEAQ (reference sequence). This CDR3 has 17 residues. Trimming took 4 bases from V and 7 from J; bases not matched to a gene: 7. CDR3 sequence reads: CASSSGTSGGARNEQFF. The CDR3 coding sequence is TGTGCCAGCAGCTCCGGGACTAGCGGGGGGGCGCGGAATGAGCAGTTCTTC. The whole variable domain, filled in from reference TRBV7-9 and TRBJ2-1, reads DTGVSQNPRHKITKRGQNVTFRCDPISEHNRLYWYRQTLGQGPEFLTYFQNEAQLEKSRLLSDRFSAERPKGSFSTLEIQRTEQGDSAMYLCASSSGTSGGARNEQFFGPGTRLTVL.

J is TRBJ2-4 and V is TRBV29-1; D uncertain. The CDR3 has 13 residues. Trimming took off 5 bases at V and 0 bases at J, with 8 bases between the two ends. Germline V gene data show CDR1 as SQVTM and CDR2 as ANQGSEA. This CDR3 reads CSVRERAKNIQYF. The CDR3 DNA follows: TGCAGCGTTAGAGAAAGAGCCAAAAACATTCAGTACTTC.